This T cell receptor beta chain stems from a study of monozygotic twins with cystic fibrosis (dated by TCRdb to the early 2020s). About the full investigation: Barcoded libraries were prepared with roughly 14 PCR cycles from around 2.8 micrograms of fragmented DNA. To gauge how much genetics shapes V and J gene usage, the researchers compared TCR beta repertoires both within and across 16 monozygotic twin pairs who have cystic fibrosis. On the day blood was drawn, the twins' weight-for-height and FEVPerc (FEV1 disease centile) were ranked against those of the approximately 990 cohort participants. Made up mostly of children and adolescents, the cohort included ten female and six male twin pairs ranging in age from roughly 2.0 to 40 years, with a median of roughly 9 years. Data for three of the twin pairs had been reported earlier in a different context.

Following the manufacturer's instructions, TCR beta CDR3 regions were amplified by multiplex PCR with the immunoSEQ immune profiling system. An Illumina NextSeq system was used to carry out the sequencing. Per the authors' processing: The immunoSEQ Analyzer platform handled processing of the sequence data, and clonality was calculated by taking the square root of Simpson's index of productive rearrangements. Jensen-Shannon distance served as the measure of similarity in V and J usage, while OLGA was used to compute CDR3 generation probabilities. Shared CDR3 sequences were searched in the immuneACCESS database (August 2020) and in VDJdb (December 2020). As stored in TCRdb, this immuneACCESS dataset retains in-frame rearrangements with V and J assigned. A fraction of the clones does not appear; measured against another copy, unresolved V genes explain less than half of the discrepancy, and the remainder lacks a known reason. D and trimming come from the DNA, and the V and J calls and clone size come from that table. The table for this sample lists some 32,000 clones; nearly 98% of them were counted only once. The top ten clones comprise about 0.17% of the sample.

The twin pairs came from the European Cystic Fibrosis Twin and Sibling Study Cohort, which recruited patients from 158 CF clinics across 14 European countries. Both zygosity and CFTR genotype were checked in-house, and zygosity was tested with multiplex PCR across nine short tandem repeat loci. Peripheral blood was sampled from each twin, with clinical parameters recorded on the day of blood sampling. Genomic DNA was isolated from peripheral blood cells with phenol/chloroform and kept in TE buffer at 4 degrees C. As to this clone: The specificity of this receptor is unknown. The record has no base qualities; no much larger clone is one base away.

The CDR3 sequence holds 14 residues, the cysteine and phenylalanine included. Left in the record is the CDR3 DNA by itself, 42 bases read in frame from the first base. Trimming removed 5 bases from V and 2 bases from J, leaving 12 bases between the germline ends. For CDR1 and CDR2, the germline V gene (reference sequence) lists SEHNR and FQNEAQ. General study outcomes and caveats: Simpson clonality was generally low (median around 0.0094), suggesting a naive-dominated repertoire, with higher clonality in the most severely affected patients. The cohort was small, and the number of shared CDR3s showed no association with age, concordance or disease severity. V gene usage was most similar to the co-twin in 13 of 16 pairs, and J usage was most similar to the co-twin in 8 of 16 pairs, which suggests genetic constraints. Sharing of nucleotide-identical clonotypes was significantly greater within monozygotic CF twin pairs than between unrelated CF individuals (P = 0.000026, Mann-Whitney).

This chain joins TRBV7-9 to TRBJ1-1; the D gene identity is not certain. This clonotype originated in a girl aged 2 to 9 with cystic fibrosis. The material sequenced was blood. The CDR3: CASSPGEANTEAFF. The nucleotide sequence reads TGTGCCAGCAGCCCTGGGGAGGCCAACACTGAAGCTTTCTTT.